The count of the clone carrying this TCR beta chain is one. Its specificity is unknown. These data originate in a study of shared clonotypes between healthy human individuals. General study points: Roughly 5% of naive CD4 clonotypes were shared across four donors. Non-shared clonotypes had lower generation probabilities than those shared by all four donors.

CDR3 length equals 14 residues. Trimming took 4 bases from V and 9 from J; bases not matched to a gene: 9. Germline CDR1 reads SGHNT; CDR2 reads YYREEE (reference sequence). The material for each subset, its genomic DNA, was split evenly across several immunoSEQ plates. Replicate PCRs from sorted subsets contained around 200 ng DNA, which is approximately 30,000 T cell genomes. Sequencing used immunoSEQ multiplex PCR; TCRdb keeps in-frame clones, though not all of them. The sample carries just under 350,000 clones, around four fifths recorded once. V usage is TRBV5-4 and J usage is TRBJ2-1, with 8 bases fitting TRBD2. The receptor comes from a man younger than 40 in good health. Input material: memory CD4+ T cells sorted from blood. The sample's subset: CD45RA-negative fraction. CDR3 in amino acids: CASSPGLVGSEQFF. CDR3 in DNA: TGTGCCAGCAGCCCGGGACTAGTTGGTAGTGAGCAGTTCTTC.